Many counts were recorded for the clone carrying this T cell receptor beta chain. This record comes from a study of T-cell memory formation after mild COVID-19. Germline lookup yields CDR1 SEHNR and CDR2 FQNEAQ (reference sequence). CDR3 length: 16 residues. V lost 5 bases to trimming and J lost 8 bases; unmatched junction nucleotides: 13. From the 5' RACE reads, TCRdb called clonotypes with MiXCR, one entry per CDR3 protein. The table includes about 90,000 distinct CDR3 sequences, about an eighth detected once. Material: PBMCs or a T cell subset sorted from them (not recorded which). This receptor was obtained from an adult woman who had mild COVID-19 (a few samples of this study predate the infection). Cell type and time point are not known. The chain employs TRBV7-9 and TRBJ2-1; TRBD2 matches 9 bases. The CDR3 DNA follows: TGTGCCAGCAGCCCCATGGGCGGGAGGGCCGCTGATGAGCAGTTCTTC. Encoded protein: CASSPMGGRAADEQFF.